Below, one TCR beta chain is given with its context. This clonotype has ten or more counts. The specificity of this receptor is unknown. Base quality data are lacking; no much larger clone is found one base away. The TCR beta CDR3 regions were amplified from the RNA transcripts. For the first round of RT-PCR on the TCR CDR3, the HTBI primer set was used together with the Qiagen OneStep RT-PCR kit. A second multiplex PCR round built the libraries, followed by size selection and purification. Sequencing of the libraries was done on an Illumina HiSeq2000 using paired-end 100 bp reads. As for the original processing: SOAPnuke was used to process the raw data, with reads discarded if the reads contained adapters or uncalled bases, had a mean Phred below 15, or lacked an exact constant-primer or identifier match. COPE v1.2.5 was used to merge high-quality paired reads, and clonotypes were defined as unique nucleotide sequences. MiTCR v1.1 was used to align clonotypes to the IMGT TRBV, TRBD and TRBJ reference segments. Only V-J combinations with frequency above 0.0001, covering 99% to 99.2% of repertoires, were analysed. The TCS score was defined as the ratio of F50 (clonal expansion) to E x V (chaos), calculated using BLOSUM62-based TCRdist between CDR3 peptides within each V-J. Welch's t-statistics and random forest reduced fewer than 600 V-J features to roughly 13, which were used in a naive Bayes classifier (R e1071). In TCRdb, the public reads were trimmed at Q25 with fastp and aligned with MiXCR, with productive beta chains retained. Each CDR3 protein gets just one entry, which takes the most common genes and DNA from the rows behind it. These V and J calls are TCRdb output, not the study's own analysis. A total of about 200,000 distinct CDR3 sequences appear in this sample, less than 20% of them only once. Jointly, the top ten make up roughly 49% of the sample.

CDR1 and CDR2, looked up from the germline V gene, are MDHEN and SYDVKM. The cysteine opens and the phenylalanine closes a CDR3 of 14 amino acids. This entry keeps only the CDR3 DNA: 42 bases, framed from base 1. A distance of 17 bases separates the germline ends of V and J, which lose 4 bases and 13 bases respectively. The data stem from a study of T cells in Graves' hyperthyroidism and ophthalmopathy (dated by TCRdb to the late 2010s). General notes on the study: Peripheral blood was sampled at the time of initial diagnosis, prior to any treatment. To identify TCR V-J signatures that set the groups apart, the researchers used a discovery cohort of 100 patients, made up of 40 to 45 with Graves' ophthalmopathy and about 55 with stable Graves' hyperthyroidism. Prospective prediction of ophthalmopathy was tested in an independent validation cohort consisting of fewer than 20 hyperthyroidism patients and 15 to 17 patients who later progressed to ophthalmopathy. The 100 or so discovery patients were randomly split 7:3 into training and test sets. In addition, the study compared T-cell repertoires in thyroid tissue and in blood from roughly six Graves' hyperthyroidism patients. After blood sampling, hyperthyroidism patients were treated with methimazole at a starting dose of 30 mg daily, and ophthalmopathy patients were treated with high-dose intravenous methylprednisolone. The paper reports TCR Vbeta CDR3 sequencing of some 140 peripheral blood samples: 43 ophthalmopathy, fewer than 85 hyperthyroidism and 17 progressor patients.

What the research found in general, with its limitations: No statistical method was used to set the sample size in advance, and investigators knew the group allocation. During validation, the model predicted progression to ophthalmopathy a median of approximately 7 months ahead of onset, with almost 71% sensitivity and roughly 75% specificity. Most expanded thyroid clonotypes (frequency above 0.001) were also detected in blood, a finding suggesting that blood repertoires may reflect thyroid immune responses. In cross-validation, a model built on a 13 V-J signature told ophthalmopathy apart from stable hyperthyroidism with 85% to 90% sensitivity and approximately 84% specificity, and in testing the same model reached 80%/75%.

Stable Graves' hyperthyroidism was defined as no progression to ophthalmopathy during 18 months of follow-up. Hyperthyroidism patients were newly diagnosed, with disease duration under 2 months, and aged 18 to 65 years. The study excluded patients with uncontrolled infections, other autoimmune diseases, pregnancy or lactation. Clinical symptoms, serum thyroxine and TRAb, thyroid ultrasound, and orbital computed tomography formed the basis for the diagnoses. PBMCs were isolated from roughly 10 ml of fresh peripheral blood by Ficoll-Paque density gradient centrifugation. Total RNA was extracted using Trizol reagent, and RNA quality was assessed on an Agilent 2100 Bioanalyzer.

The chain couples TRBV28 to TRBJ1-6; 6 matching bases give a weak D call of TRBD1. The source is a woman between 50 and 59 years old with Graves' hyperthyroidism. The sample comprised blood. The CDR3 loop reads CASSSPGQSPPLHF. The sequence in DNA is TGTGCCAGCAGTTCCCCCGGACAGTCCCCTCCCCTCCACTTT.